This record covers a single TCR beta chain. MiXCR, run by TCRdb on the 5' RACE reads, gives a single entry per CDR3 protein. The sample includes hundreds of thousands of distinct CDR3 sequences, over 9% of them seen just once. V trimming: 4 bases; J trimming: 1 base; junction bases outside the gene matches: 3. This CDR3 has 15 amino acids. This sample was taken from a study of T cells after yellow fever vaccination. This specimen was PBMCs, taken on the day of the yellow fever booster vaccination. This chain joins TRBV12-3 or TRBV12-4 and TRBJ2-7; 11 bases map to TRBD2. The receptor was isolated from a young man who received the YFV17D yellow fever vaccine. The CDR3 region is CASSSLAGGSYEQYF. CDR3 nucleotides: TGTGCCAGCAGTTCCTTAGCGGGAGGGTCCTACGAGCAGTACTTC.